Here is one T cell receptor beta chain with its context. Antigen: not known. TCR beta CDR3 sequences were amplified from RNA transcripts. The study used the HTBI primer set for a first-round RT-PCR of the TCR CDR3. TCRdb fed the multiplex PCR reads into MiXCR, producing one record per CDR3 protein. The sample carries some 510,000 distinct CDR3 sequences, about half recorded once. CDR3 length equals 14 residues. Trimming cost V 4 bases and J 3 bases, with 8 bases left between them. Germline CDR1 is KGHDR and CDR2 is SFDVKD. This entry comes from a study of T cells in Graves' hyperthyroidism and ophthalmopathy. The study, taken as a whole, reports: Blood shared most expanded thyroid clonotypes above 0.001.

The chain joins TRBV24-1 to TRBJ1-4; TRBD1 is a possible D gene (5 bases). The receptor was derived from a woman between 18 and 30 years old with Graves' hyperthyroidism. Sequenced input: peripheral blood or thyroid tissue (not recorded which). The CDR3 is CATSEGTSNEKLFF. CDR3 in DNA: TGTGCCACCAGTGAAGGGACCTCTAATGAAAAACTGTTTTTT.